The 27 T cell receptor beta chains given below trace back to one sample, sequenced in a study of cytomegalovirus exposure and HLA in healthy donors. PCR was performed using 60 Vbeta and 13 Jbeta primers. Sequenced by immunoSEQ multiplex PCR; TCRdb stores in-frame clones only, minus some. The data contain about 130,000 clones, approximately 85% of them singletons. The sequencing input was PBMCs. The receptors derive from a boy under 18 in good health and CMV-seronegative.

This chain joins TRBV6-5 and TRBJ1-1, with D hard to call. Trimming cost V 3 bases and J 4 bases, with 15 bases left between them. CDR1 and CDR2 (germline): MNHEY, SVGAGI. There are 15 residues in the CDR3. CDR3 amino acids: CASSYAGDWITEAFF. As DNA, the CDR3 is TGTGCCAGCAGTTATGCGGGCGACTGGATCACTGAAGCTTTCTTT.

The DNA for the CDR3 is TGCGCCAGCAGCTTGGCAGTTACCTACGAGCAGTACTTC. Translating gives CASSLAVTYEQYF. The chain links TRBV5-1 to TRBJ2-7; no clear D gene. Deletions cut 0 bases from V and 2 bases from J, with 6 bases between. The germline V gene has CDR1 SGHRS and CDR2 YFSETQ. The CDR3 covers 13 residues.

This chain links TRBV11-3 with TRBJ2-3; D unresolved. The CDR3 length is 15 residues. Germline lookup yields CDR1 SGHNT and CDR2 YENEEA. The ends were cut back, 5 bases at V and 2 bases at J, with 14 bases in the middle. In DNA, the CDR3 is TGTGCCAGCAGCCCCTCCAGTTTAGCCACAGATACGCAGTATTTT. Translation gives CASSPSSLATDTQYF.

This chain uses TRBV13 with TRBJ1-1, with 8 bases fitting TRBD1. In germline, CDR1 is PRHDT, CDR2 FYEKMQ (reference sequence). The V gene end was trimmed by 5 bases and the J gene end by 5 bases; junction bases not matched to a gene: 10. The CDR3 runs 15 residues. CDR3 coding DNA: TGTGCCAGCAGCCCCGGGACAGGCCTGCGGACTGAAGCTTTCTTT. Its translation: CASSPGTGLRTEAFF.

The chain uses TRBV4-3 and TRBJ1-3; the D gene is possibly TRBD1 (5 bases). The V end lost 2 bases, the J end lost 1 base, and 15 bases lay between the germline ends. Germline CDR1 LGHNA, CDR2 YSLEER. CDR3 length: 17 residues. The CDR3 region has the DNA TGCGCCAGCAGCCAACACTCTCGGGGGTTATCTGGAAACACCATATATTTT. This gives the protein CASSQHSRGLSGNTIYF.

The chain has TRBV4-2 and TRBJ1-6; TRBD1 agrees at 9 bases. The CDR3 is 18 amino acids. The J segment lost 7 bases and the V segment lost 0 bases, leaving 10 bases of the junction unmatched. Germline V gives CDR1 LGHNA, CDR2 YNFKEQ. As DNA, the CDR3 is TGTGCCAGCAGCCAAGACAGAACAGGGGGCCCCCAGAATTCACCCCTCCACTTT. It codes for CASSQDRTGGPQNSPLHF.

The chain is built from TRBV11-2 and TRBJ2-1; TRBD2 agrees at 16 bases. This CDR3 region has 19 residues. Germline trimming cut 5 bases from V and 8 bases from J; bases unmatched to any gene: 15. Germline V gene data show CDR1 as SGHAT and CDR2 as FQNNGV. The CDR3 nucleotides read TGTGCCAGCAGCCAAAGCACTGGGGGACTAGCGGGGGGGCCTGATGAGCAGTTCTTC. Translated: CASSQSTGGLAGGPDEQFF.

This rearrangement joins TRBV13 to TRBJ2-1; D is perhaps TRBD2 (6 bases). V shed 0 bases and J shed 1 base, with 10 bases lying between them. CDR1 is PRHDT, CDR2 FYEKMQ, per germline (reference sequence). CDR3 length: 16 amino acids. CDR3 nucleotide sequence: TGTGCCAGCAGCTTAGGCGGGAGCCCTTCCTACAATGAGCAGTTCTTC. Translation: CASSLGGSPSYNEQFF.

The chain couples TRBV14 to TRBJ2-1; 10 bases align to TRBD2. The CDR3 runs 16 residues. J gave up 9 bases and V 3 bases, and 11 bases lay outside the gene matches. From germline, CDR1 is SGHDN and CDR2 FVKESK. The CDR3 sequence: CASSQGNSGRTGEQFF. For the CDR3, the DNA is TGTGCCAGCAGCCAGGGGAATAGCGGGAGGACCGGTGAGCAGTTCTTC.

This clone was counted between two and nine times. V gene TRBV30 combines with J gene TRBJ1-1, with D perhaps TRBD1 (5 bases). CDR1 and CDR2 from the germline V gene are GTSNPN and SVGIG (reference sequence). This CDR3 is built from 15 residues. The germline V and J ends were trimmed by 3 bases and 3 bases, with 17 bases remaining between them. This chain's CDR3 is CAWRRQGLVHTEAFF. The DNA for the CDR3 is TGTGCCTGGAGGCGGCAGGGACTGGTCCACACTGAAGCTTTCTTT.

This chain uses TRBV19 with TRBJ1-5, with 12 positions matching TRBD1. Germline CDR1 LNHDA, CDR2 SQIVND (reference sequence). The CDR3 runs to 16 residues. The trim removed 5 bases at V and 6 bases at J, leaving 8 bases unmatched. CDR3: CASSPQGQGARQPQHF. In DNA form, the CDR3 reads TGTGCCAGTAGTCCCCAGGGACAGGGGGCCCGTCAGCCCCAGCATTTT.

V gene TRBV6-4 combines with J gene TRBJ1-1; TRBD1 is a possible D gene (6 bases). There are 13 residues in the CDR3. The V gene's germline CDR1 is MRHNA and CDR2 SNTAGT. V gave up 3 bases and J gave up 5 bases, with 10 bases separating them. CDR3 protein: CASSEARGTEAFF. The DNA of the CDR3 is TGTGCCAGCAGTGAAGCGAGGGGGACTGAAGCTTTCTTT.

The rearrangement links TRBV5-6 to TRBJ2-3; a weak D match, TRBD2 (6 bases). Germline lookup yields CDR1 SGHDT and CDR2 YYEEEE. With 0 bases removed from V and 2 bases from J, the gap between germline ends came to 10 bases. The CDR3 runs to 15 residues. The CDR3 here is CASSLGGTHTDTQYF. The CDR3 nucleotides read TGTGCCAGCAGCTTGGGCGGGACCCACACAGATACGCAGTATTTT.

V usage is TRBV7-3 and J usage is TRBJ2-3, with D perhaps TRBD1 (6 bases). This CDR3 comprises 14 residues. CDR1 SGHTA and CDR2 FQGTGA come from the germline V gene. The germline V and J ends were trimmed by 0 bases and 4 bases, with 8 bases remaining between them. The CDR3, as DNA: TGTGCCAGCAGCTTAACGGGGGCTCCAGATACGCAGTATTTT. Translated, it gives CASSLTGAPDTQYF.

The rearrangement uses TRBV5-4 and TRBJ2-2, with TRBD1 as a possible D gene (5 bases). The CDR3 is made up of 15 amino acids. V gave up 4 bases and J gave up 3 bases, with 13 bases separating them. Germline V CDR1 and CDR2: SGHNT, YYREEE (reference sequence). CDR3 residues: CASSGSRVDTGELFF. CDR3 sequence (DNA): TGTGCCAGCAGCGGGTCCAGGGTGGACACCGGGGAGCTGTTTTTT.

This chain connects TRBV2 to TRBJ2-1; TRBD2 matches 14 bases. This CDR3 comprises 13 residues. With 8 bases clipped from V and 7 bases from J, the junction kept 1 base outside the gene matches. CDR1 and CDR2 (germline): SNHLY, FYNNEI. The CDR3 nucleotides are TGTGCCAGCCGGACTAGCGGGAGGAATGAGCAGTTCTTC. The encoded protein is CASRTSGRNEQFF. Combining the CDR3 with reference TRBV2 and TRBJ2-1 gives the whole variable domain EPEVTQTPSHQVTQMGQEVILRCVPISNHLYFYWYRQILGQKVEFLVSFYNNEISEKSEIFDDQFSVERPDGSNFTLKIRSTKLEDSAMYFCASRTSGRNEQFFGPGTRLTVL.

The rearrangement links TRBV13 to TRBJ1-3; D is possibly TRBD1 (5 bases). The CDR3 contains 14 residues. V was cut by 4 bases and J by 2 bases, with 9 bases left in between. From germline, CDR1 is PRHDT and CDR2 FYEKMQ (reference sequence). Here the CDR3 DNA reads TGTGCCAGCAGCTCACGACAGACTGGAAACACCATATATTTT. Translated: CASSSRQTGNTIYF.

The J gene is TRBJ1-1, the V gene TRBV25-1; 7 bases are shared with TRBD1. The CDR3 extends over 13 amino acids. Germline loops: CDR1 MGHDK, CDR2 SYGVNS. Unmatched junction bases numbered 1, after V lost 5 bases and J lost 1 base. CDR3 amino acids: CASSKGANTEAFF. CDR3 DNA: TGTGCCAGCAGTAAGGGGGCGAACACTGAAGCTTTCTTT.

This chain joins TRBV6-1 and TRBJ2-2, with D perhaps TRBD1 (5 bases). Deletions cut 6 bases from V and 6 bases from J, with 11 bases between. The CDR3 covers 13 residues. Germline CDR1 is MNHNS and CDR2 is SASEGT. In DNA form, the CDR3 reads TGTGCCAGCAGACCCCAGGGCGCCGGGGAGCTGTTTTTT. This sequence encodes CASRPQGAGELFF.

This chain joins TRBV18 and TRBJ2-1; TRBD2 matches at 11 bases. V was clipped by 4 bases and J by 9 bases; unmatched bases: 11. The CDR3 has 16 residues. The germline V gene encodes CDR1 KGHSH and CDR2 LQKENI. The CDR3 DNA reads TGTGCCAGCTCACTAAGACTAGCGGGACTGGTGGGTGAGCAGTTCTTC. It specifies CASSLRLAGLVGEQFF.

The CDR3 loop is CASSQVVGSGGDTQYF. CDR3 nucleotides: TGTGCCAGCAGCCAAGTAGTCGGGAGTGGGGGGGATACGCAGTATTTT. The chain recombines TRBV4-2 with TRBJ2-3; tentative D call: TRBD2 (6 bases). In germline, CDR1 is LGHNA, CDR2 YNFKEQ. This CDR3 is 16 amino acids long. V was clipped by 1 base and J by 6 bases, with 17 bases between them.

As for this clone: Compared with germline, one end of the junction differs, possibly owing to a read error. V gene TRBV5-6 combines with J gene TRBJ1-2; D is undetermined. The V gene's germline CDR1 is SGHDT and CDR2 YYEEEE. The CDR3 covers 12 residues. The CDR3: CASTLQATGYTF. The DNA for the CDR3 is TGTGCCAGCACCTTGCAAGCCACTGGCTACACCTTC.

The genes are TRBV19 and TRBJ2-3, with D possibly being TRBD1 (6 bases). The CDR3 loop spans 15 amino acids. Trimming took 5 bases from V and 5 from J, leaving 17 bases between them. Per the germline V gene, CDR1 is LNHDA and CDR2 is SQIVND (reference sequence). The CDR3 loop is CASSVSLRGIDTQYF. In DNA, the CDR3 is TGTGCCAGTAGTGTCTCCCTCAGGGGAATAGATACGCAGTATTTT.

This chain links TRBV5-1 with TRBJ2-3; 8 bases are shared with TRBD2. The trim removed 0 bases at V and 4 bases at J, leaving 7 bases unmatched. This CDR3 is 16 amino acids long. In germline, CDR1 is SGHRS, CDR2 YFSETQ. The CDR3: CASSLAVETSADTQYF. The CDR3 region has the DNA TGCGCCAGCAGCTTGGCGGTTGAGACTAGCGCAGATACGCAGTATTTT.

The chain is built from TRBV7-2 and TRBJ2-2; perhaps TRBD1 as D (5 bases). The length of the CDR3 is 13 residues. Germline assignment: CDR1 SGHTA and CDR2 FQGNSA. V gave up 6 bases and J gave up 7 bases, with 12 bases separating them. As DNA, the CDR3 is TGTGCCAGCAGACAGGAAGGAGTCGGGGAGCTGTTTTTT. Encoded protein: CASRQEGVGELFF.

This clone has just a few counts. The V call is TRBV6-6, the J call TRBJ1-1; tentatively, D is TRBD1 (6 bases). Trimming cost V 3 bases and J 3 bases, with 8 bases left between them. Germline-derived CDR1 and CDR2 are MNHNY and SVGAGI (reference sequence). The CDR3 sequence is 13 residues long. The CDR3 sequence: CASSYRTDTEAFF. CDR3 nucleotide sequence: TGTGCCAGCAGTTATAGGACAGACACTGAAGCTTTCTTT.

As for this clone: An end of the junction differs from the germline gene, which may be a read error. The J gene is TRBJ2-7, the V gene TRBV4-2; 10 nucleotides line up with TRBD2. Germline V gives CDR1 LGHNA, CDR2 YNFKEQ. The CDR3 covers 16 residues. The CDR3 DNA sequence: TGTGCCAGCGGCCAAGATAGGGCTAGCGGGAGCTACGAGCAGTACTTC. Translation gives CASGQDRASGSYEQYF.